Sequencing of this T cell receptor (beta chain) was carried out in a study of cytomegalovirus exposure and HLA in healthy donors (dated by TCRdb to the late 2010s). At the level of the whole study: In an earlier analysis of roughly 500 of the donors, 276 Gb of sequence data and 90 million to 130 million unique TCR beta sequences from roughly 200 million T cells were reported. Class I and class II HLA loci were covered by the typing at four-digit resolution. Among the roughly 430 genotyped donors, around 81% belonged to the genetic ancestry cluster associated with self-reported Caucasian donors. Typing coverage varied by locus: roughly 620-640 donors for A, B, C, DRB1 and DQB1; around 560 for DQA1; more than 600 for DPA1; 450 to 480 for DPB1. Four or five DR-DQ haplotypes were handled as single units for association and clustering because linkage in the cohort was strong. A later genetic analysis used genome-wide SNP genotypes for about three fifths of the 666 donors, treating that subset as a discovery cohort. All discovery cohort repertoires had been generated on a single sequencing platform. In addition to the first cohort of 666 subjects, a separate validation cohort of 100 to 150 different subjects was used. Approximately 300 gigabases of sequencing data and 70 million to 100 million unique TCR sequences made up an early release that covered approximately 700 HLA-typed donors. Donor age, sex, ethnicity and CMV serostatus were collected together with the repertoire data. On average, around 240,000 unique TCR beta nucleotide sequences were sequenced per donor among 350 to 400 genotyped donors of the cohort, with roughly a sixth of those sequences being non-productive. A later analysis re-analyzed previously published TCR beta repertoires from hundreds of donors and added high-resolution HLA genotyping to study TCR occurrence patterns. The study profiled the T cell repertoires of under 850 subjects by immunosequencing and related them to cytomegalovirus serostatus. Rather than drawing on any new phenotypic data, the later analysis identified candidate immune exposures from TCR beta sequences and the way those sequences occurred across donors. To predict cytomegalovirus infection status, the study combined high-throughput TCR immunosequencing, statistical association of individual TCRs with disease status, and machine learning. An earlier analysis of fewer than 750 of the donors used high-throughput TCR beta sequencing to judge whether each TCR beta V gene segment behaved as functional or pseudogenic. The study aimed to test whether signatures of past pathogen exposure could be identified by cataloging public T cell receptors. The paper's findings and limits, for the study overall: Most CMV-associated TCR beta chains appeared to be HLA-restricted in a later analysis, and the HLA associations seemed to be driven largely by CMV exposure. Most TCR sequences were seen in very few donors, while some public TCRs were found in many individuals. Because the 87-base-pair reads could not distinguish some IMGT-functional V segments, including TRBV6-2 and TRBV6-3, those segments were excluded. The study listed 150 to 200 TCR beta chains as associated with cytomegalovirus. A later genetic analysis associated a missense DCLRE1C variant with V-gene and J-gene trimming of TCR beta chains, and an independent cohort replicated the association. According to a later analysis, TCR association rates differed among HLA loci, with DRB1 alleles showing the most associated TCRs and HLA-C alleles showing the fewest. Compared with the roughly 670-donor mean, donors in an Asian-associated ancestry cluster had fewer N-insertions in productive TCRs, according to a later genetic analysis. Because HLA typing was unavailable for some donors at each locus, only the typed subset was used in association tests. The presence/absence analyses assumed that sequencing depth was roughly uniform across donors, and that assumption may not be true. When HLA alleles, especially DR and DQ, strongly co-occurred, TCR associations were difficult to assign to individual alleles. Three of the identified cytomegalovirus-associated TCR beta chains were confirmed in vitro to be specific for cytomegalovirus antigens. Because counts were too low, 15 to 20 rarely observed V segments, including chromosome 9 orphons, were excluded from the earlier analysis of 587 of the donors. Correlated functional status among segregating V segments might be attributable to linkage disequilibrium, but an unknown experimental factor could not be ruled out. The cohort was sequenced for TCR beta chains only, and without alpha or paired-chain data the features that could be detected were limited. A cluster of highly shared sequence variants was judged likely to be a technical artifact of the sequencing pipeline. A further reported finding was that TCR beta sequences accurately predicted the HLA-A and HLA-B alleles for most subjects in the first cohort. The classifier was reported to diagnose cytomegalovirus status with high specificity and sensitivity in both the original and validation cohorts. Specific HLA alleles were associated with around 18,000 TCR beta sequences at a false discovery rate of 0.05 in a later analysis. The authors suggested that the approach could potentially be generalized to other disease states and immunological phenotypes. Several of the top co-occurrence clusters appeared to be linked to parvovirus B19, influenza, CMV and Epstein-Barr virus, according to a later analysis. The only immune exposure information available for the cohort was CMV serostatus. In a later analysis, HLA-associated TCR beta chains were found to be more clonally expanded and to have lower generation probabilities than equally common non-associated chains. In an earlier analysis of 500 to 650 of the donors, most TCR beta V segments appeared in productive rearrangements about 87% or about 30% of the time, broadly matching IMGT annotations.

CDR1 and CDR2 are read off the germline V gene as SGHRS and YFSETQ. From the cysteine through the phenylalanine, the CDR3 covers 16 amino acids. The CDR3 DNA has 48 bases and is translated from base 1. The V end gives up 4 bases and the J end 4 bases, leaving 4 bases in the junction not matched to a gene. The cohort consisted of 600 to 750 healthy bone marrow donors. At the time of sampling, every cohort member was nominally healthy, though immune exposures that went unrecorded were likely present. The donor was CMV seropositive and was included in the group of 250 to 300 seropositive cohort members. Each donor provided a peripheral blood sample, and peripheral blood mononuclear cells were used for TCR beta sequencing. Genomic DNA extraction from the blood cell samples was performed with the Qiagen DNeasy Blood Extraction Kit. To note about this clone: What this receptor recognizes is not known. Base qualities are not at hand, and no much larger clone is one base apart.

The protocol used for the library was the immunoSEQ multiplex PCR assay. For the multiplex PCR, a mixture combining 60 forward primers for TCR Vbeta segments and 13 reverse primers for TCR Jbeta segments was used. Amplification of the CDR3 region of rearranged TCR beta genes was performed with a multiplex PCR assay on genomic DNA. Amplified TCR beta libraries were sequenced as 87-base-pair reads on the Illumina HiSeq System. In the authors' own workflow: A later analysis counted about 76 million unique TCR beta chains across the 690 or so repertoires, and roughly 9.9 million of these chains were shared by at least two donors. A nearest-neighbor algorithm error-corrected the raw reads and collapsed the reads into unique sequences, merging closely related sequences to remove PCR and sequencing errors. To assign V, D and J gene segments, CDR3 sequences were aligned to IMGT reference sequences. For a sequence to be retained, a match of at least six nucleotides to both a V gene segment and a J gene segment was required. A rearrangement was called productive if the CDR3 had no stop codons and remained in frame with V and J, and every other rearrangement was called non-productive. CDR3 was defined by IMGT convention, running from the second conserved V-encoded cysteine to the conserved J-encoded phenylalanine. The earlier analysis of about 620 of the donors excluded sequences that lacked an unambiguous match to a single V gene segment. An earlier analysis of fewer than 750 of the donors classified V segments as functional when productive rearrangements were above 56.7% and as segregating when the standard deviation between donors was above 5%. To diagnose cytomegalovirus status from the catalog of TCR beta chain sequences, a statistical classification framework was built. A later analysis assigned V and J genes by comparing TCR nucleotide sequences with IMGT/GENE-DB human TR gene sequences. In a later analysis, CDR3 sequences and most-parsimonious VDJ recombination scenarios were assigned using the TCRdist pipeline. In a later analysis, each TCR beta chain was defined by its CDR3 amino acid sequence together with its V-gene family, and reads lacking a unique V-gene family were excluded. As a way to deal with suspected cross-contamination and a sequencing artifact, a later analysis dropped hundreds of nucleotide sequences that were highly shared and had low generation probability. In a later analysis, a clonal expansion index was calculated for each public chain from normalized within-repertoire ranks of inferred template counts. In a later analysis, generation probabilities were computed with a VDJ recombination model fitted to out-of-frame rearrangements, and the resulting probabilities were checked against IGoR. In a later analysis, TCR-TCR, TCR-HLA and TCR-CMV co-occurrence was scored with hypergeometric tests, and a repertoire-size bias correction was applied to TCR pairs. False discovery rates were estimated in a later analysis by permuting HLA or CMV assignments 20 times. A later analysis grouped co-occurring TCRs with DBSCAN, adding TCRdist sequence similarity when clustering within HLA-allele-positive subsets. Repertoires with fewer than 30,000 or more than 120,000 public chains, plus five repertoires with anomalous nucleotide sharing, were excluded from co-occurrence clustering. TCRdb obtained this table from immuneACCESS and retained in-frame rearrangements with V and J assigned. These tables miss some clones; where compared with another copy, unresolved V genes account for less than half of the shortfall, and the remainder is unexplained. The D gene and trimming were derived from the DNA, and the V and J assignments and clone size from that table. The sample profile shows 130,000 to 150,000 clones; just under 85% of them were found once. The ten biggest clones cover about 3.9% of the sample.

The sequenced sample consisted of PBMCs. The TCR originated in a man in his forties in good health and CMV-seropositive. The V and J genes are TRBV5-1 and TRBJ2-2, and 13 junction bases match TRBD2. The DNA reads TGCGCCAGCAGCATACTAGCGGGAGGGATCACCGGGGAGCTGTTTTTT. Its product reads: CASSILAGGITGELFF.